A single sample is the source of the 16 T cell receptor beta chains below, sequenced in a study of T-cell reconstitution after alpha-beta-depleted transplantation in children. During its preparation, the TCRbeta library received unique molecular identifiers. TCRdb re-called the PCR reads through MiXCR, storing one row per CDR3 protein. The table lists roughly 400,000 distinct CDR3 sequences, just over 20% of them singletons. Source: PBMCs from the stem cell graft donor, taken from the stem cell graft. The receptors stem from a human donor who donated a stem cell graft to a child with acute myeloid leukemia.

This clonotype was recorded a few times. V usage is TRBV25-1 and J usage is TRBJ2-1; the D gene is possibly TRBD2 (6 bases). The germline V and J ends were trimmed by 6 bases and 6 bases, with 9 bases remaining between them. CDR3 length: 12 residues. The germline V gene has CDR1 MGHDK and CDR2 SYGVNS. The CDR3 loop reads CASSRESNEQFF. Here the CDR3 DNA reads TGTGCCAGCAGCCGGGAGTCCAATGAGCAGTTCTTC. The entire variable domain, with the rest obtained from reference TRBV25-1 and TRBJ2-1, is as follows: EADIYQTPRYLVIGTGKKITLECSQTMGHDKMYWYQQDPGMELHLIHYSYGVNSTEKGDLSSESTVSRIRTEHFPLTLESARPSHTSQYLCASSRESNEQFFGPGTRLTVL.

This clonotype was picked up a small number of times. V and J are TRBV7-3 and TRBJ2-3, with 7 bases identical to TRBD2. CDR1 is SGHTA and CDR2 is FQGTGA in the germline V gene. The V segment lost 5 bases and the J segment 1 base; nucleotides outside the gene matches: 12. The CDR3 has 17 amino acids. As DNA, the CDR3 is TGTGCCAGCAGCCCTAACATGGGAGGGAGGGGCACAGATACGCAGTATTTT. Translating it yields CASSPNMGGRGTDTQYF. The complete variable domain, with remaining parts taken from reference TRBV7-3 and TRBJ2-3, reads GAGVSQTPSNKVTEKGKYVELRCDPISGHTALYWYRQSLGQGPEFLIYFQGTGAADDSGLPNDRFFAVRPEGSVSTLKIQRTERGDSAVYLCASSPNMGGRGTDTQYFGPGTRLTVL.

The sample holds a few counts of this clonotype. This chain connects TRBV4-3 to TRBJ2-5; 8 positions match TRBD1. The ends lost 0 bases at V and 2 bases at J; junction bases unmatched: 8. CDR3 length equals 17 residues. Germline V CDR1 and CDR2: LGHNA, YSLEER. As DNA, the CDR3 is TGCGCCAGCAGCCAAGAAGGCGTCAACAGGGGGCAAGAGACCCAGTACTTC. As protein: CASSQEGVNRGQETQYF.

This rearrangement joins TRBV5-1 to TRBJ1-5; TRBD1 matches at 7 bases. V lost 4 bases and J lost 3; bases outside the gene matches: 7. Germline V gives CDR1 SGHRS, CDR2 YFSETQ. The CDR3 is 15 amino acids. The CDR3 sequence: CASSEGGTDNQPQHF. The DNA of the CDR3 is TGCGCCAGCAGCGAGGGAGGGACAGACAATCAGCCCCAGCATTTT. The full variable domain, with the rest looked up from reference TRBV5-1 and TRBJ1-5, is KAGVTQTPRYLIKTRGQQVTLSCSPISGHRSVSWYQQTPGQGLQFLFEYFSETQRNKGNFPGRFSGRQFSNSRSEMNVSTLELGDSALYLCASSEGGTDNQPQHFGDGTRLSIL.

This clonotype has more than one count but fewer than ten. J is TRBJ2-7 and V is TRBV6-5; D is ambiguous. The V end lost 2 bases, the J end lost 8 bases, and 10 bases lay between the germline ends. The CDR3 is 12 amino acids. In germline, CDR1 is MNHEY, CDR2 SVGAGI. The CDR3 nucleotides read TGTGCCAGCAGTTACCCTGGTGGGAAGCAGTACTTC. Protein sequence: CASSYPGGKQYF.

The gene calls are TRBV25-1 and TRBJ2-7; 9 bases fit TRBD1. Germline V gene lookup returns CDR1 MGHDK and CDR2 SYGVNS. There are 14 residues in the CDR3. J lost 4 bases, V lost 8 bases, and 9 bases had no gene match. CDR3 region: CASGPQGAAYEQYF. The CDR3 DNA reads TGTGCCAGCGGCCCACAGGGGGCTGCGTACGAGCAGTACTTC.

A few counts support this clonotype. The V call is TRBV12-3 or TRBV12-4, the J call TRBJ2-1; D is unresolved. This CDR3 has 13 amino acids. The V gene lost 4 bases and the J gene lost 7 bases, with 11 bases spanning the gap. CDR3 DNA sequence: TGTGCCAGCAGTTATGGTCTTTCGAATGAGCAGTTCTTC. Protein sequence: CASSYGLSNEQFF.

In this sample, this clonotype turned up many times. This chain connects TRBV12-3 or TRBV12-4 to TRBJ2-2; TRBD1 agrees at 11 bases. This CDR3 has 15 amino acids. The junction had 1 base not matched to a gene; V was cut back by 3 bases and J by 4 bases. The CDR3 nucleotides read TGTGCCAGCAGTTTTGGGACAGGGGGCACCGGGGAGCTGTTTTTT. The encoded protein is CASSFGTGGTGELFF.

This clonotype was seen only a few times. V gene TRBV7-9 combines with J gene TRBJ2-7, with D maybe TRBD2 (5 bases). V shed 2 bases and J shed 4 bases, with 18 bases lying between them. Germline loops: CDR1 SEHNR, CDR2 FQNEAQ (reference sequence). This CDR3 comprises 16 residues. The CDR3 is CASSLSEASHKYEQYF. CDR3 coding DNA: TGTGCCAGCAGCTTATCTGAGGCTAGCCATAAATACGAGCAGTACTTC.

The chain couples TRBV28 to TRBJ2-1, with 9 bases aligning to TRBD1. The CDR3 has 15 amino acids. J was trimmed by 7 bases and V by 7 bases; bases with no gene match: 11. Germline V gene sequence: CDR1 MDHEN, CDR2 SYDVKM. CDR3 sequence: CASTEIGTGKNEQFF. As DNA, the CDR3 is TGTGCCAGCACGGAAATAGGGACAGGGAAAAATGAGCAGTTCTTC.

There are many counts of this clonotype. This rearrangement joins TRBV19 to TRBJ2-7; D gene ambiguous. CDR1 and CDR2 from the germline V gene are LNHDA and SQIVND (reference sequence). V was pared by 4 bases and J by 5 bases, with 9 bases between. CDR3 length: 12 amino acids. The CDR3 sequence: CASSTQGHEQYF. The DNA of the CDR3 is TGTGCCAGTAGTACCCAAGGGCACGAGCAGTACTTC. The full variable domain, in which reference TRBV19 and TRBJ2-7 provide the parts outside the CDR3, is DGGITQSPKYLFRKEGQNVTLSCEQNLNHDAMYWYRQDPGQGLRLIYYSQIVNDFQKGDIAEGYSVSREKKESFPLTVTSAQKNPTAFYLCASSTQGHEQYFGPGTRLTVT.

The sample holds a few counts of this clonotype. The chain carries TRBV3-1 and TRBJ2-7; 9 nucleotides align to TRBD1. This CDR3 contains 16 residues. J was trimmed by 1 base and V by 4 bases; bases with no gene match: 8. CDR1 is LGHDT, CDR2 YNNKEL, per germline (reference sequence). The CDR3 loop reads CASSRRDRDTSYEQYF. Here the CDR3 DNA reads TGTGCCAGCAGCCGCCGGGACAGGGATACTTCCTACGAGCAGTACTTC.

The chain employs TRBV12-3 or TRBV12-4 and TRBJ2-2; 7 bases match TRBD2. J lost 6 bases, V lost 7 bases, and 8 bases had no gene match. The CDR3 has 14 amino acids. The CDR3, as DNA: TGTGCCAGCACCCCCGGGACTATCGCCGGGGAGCTGTTTTTT. As protein: CASTPGTIAGELFF.

This clonotype showed up many times. Germline and junction disagree at one end, which may indicate a read error. The genes are TRBV20-1 and TRBJ1-1; D gene ambiguous. This CDR3 is built from 14 residues. Germline V gene data show CDR1 as DFQATT and CDR2 as SNEGSKA (reference sequence). The CDR3 is CSARGGRVKTEAFF. As DNA, the CDR3 is TGCAGTGCTAGAGGGGGTCGGGTGAAAACTGAAGCTTTCTTT.

This clonotype was detected ten times or more. V and J are TRBV7-2 and TRBJ2-7; TRBD2 matches at 11 bases. From germline, CDR1 is SGHTA and CDR2 FQGNSA. This CDR3 has 15 residues. V lost 5 bases to trimming and J lost 3 bases; unmatched junction nucleotides: 6. The CDR3 DNA sequence: TGTGCCAGCAGCCAGATAGCGGGAGGGCTCTACGAGCAGTACTTC. This gives the protein CASSQIAGGLYEQYF.

This clonotype appeared many times. J is TRBJ1-1 and V is TRBV29-1; 9 bases match TRBD1. V shed 0 bases, J shed 1 base, and the junction held 12 bases outside the gene matches. This CDR3 contains 18 residues. Germline CDR1 is SQVTM and CDR2 is ANQGSEA. The CDR3 loop reads CSVEDLRNRGLKNTEAFF. The DNA of the CDR3 is TGCAGCGTTGAAGATCTTCGGAACAGGGGGCTAAAGAACACTGAAGCTTTCTTT.